The clone carrying this T cell receptor (beta chain) has just a few counts. Its antigen is still unknown. These data come from a study of T cell responses to AZD1222 COVID-19 vaccine. Study-wide findings and caveats: Vaccine-related CD4 TCRs covered spike, predominating at 160-218 and 743-854. Of spike-specific TCRs, nearly half reportedly target regions left unmutated in variants.

Looked up from germline, CDR1 is GTSNPN and CDR2 is SVGIG (reference sequence). The CDR3 contains 13 residues. Trimming shortened V by 0 bases and J by 0 bases, and 5 bases separated the two germline ends. The table came from immunoSEQ multiplex PCR; TCRdb's copy has only in-frame clones and leaves some out. This repertoire shows some 22,000 clones, approximately 86% found once; its top ten account for roughly 40%. This rearrangement joins TRBV30 to TRBJ1-1; D gene uncertain. The sequence was obtained from an adult in good health. The sequences come from peripheral blood, collected on day 0 of AZD1222 vaccination. The CDR3 nucleotides read TGTGCCTGGAGTGTAACAGTGAACACTGAAGCTTTCTTT. Its protein is CAWSVTVNTEAFF.